Below are 23 T cell receptor beta chains sequenced from a single sample in a study of blood T cells in healthy people across ages. Primers used in a second PCR of roughly 6 to 11 cycles were a sample-barcoded 5' primer and a J-beta primer mix. TCRdb processed the 5' RACE reads anew with MiXCR; each CDR3 protein has one entry. The sample contains over a million distinct CDR3 sequences, approximately 39% of which appear only once. The sequenced sample consisted of blood. Receptors were obtained from a woman younger than 35 in good health.

V is TRBV28 and J is TRBJ2-3, with D maybe TRBD1 (7 bases). Trimming took 5 bases from V and 2 from J, leaving 14 bases between them. This CDR3 is 15 amino acids long. Germline CDR1 is MDHEN and CDR2 is SYDVKM. Here the CDR3 DNA reads TGTGCCAGCAGTCCGGGGGACAGAGACACAGATACGCAGTATTTT. The encoded protein is CASSPGDRDTDTQYF. Using reference TRBV28 and TRBJ2-3 for the parts outside the CDR3, the full variable domain is DVKVTQSSRYLVKRTGEKVFLECVQDMDHENMFWYRQDPGLGLRLIYFSYDVKMKEKGDIPEGYSVSREKKERFSLILESASTNQTSMYLCASSPGDRDTDTQYFGPGTRLTVL.

The chain has TRBV29-1 and TRBJ1-2; no clear D gene. V was pared by 4 bases and J by 2 bases, with 11 bases between. Germline CDR1 and CDR2: SQVTM and ANQGSEA. The CDR3 has 13 amino acids. CDR3 amino acids: CSVGVVGNYGYTF. CDR3 bases: TGCAGCGTTGGGGTAGTAGGGAACTATGGCTACACCTTC.

This clonotype was picked up a small number of times. The chain uses TRBV4-1 and TRBJ1-2; D remains ambiguous. Per germline, CDR1 MGHRA and CDR2 YSYEKL. V lost 0 bases and J 5 bases, leaving 22 bases between the germline ends. The CDR3 has 18 amino acids. The CDR3 loop reads CASSQEFRRSPLSYGYTF. The CDR3 bases are TGCGCCAGCAGCCAAGAGTTTCGCAGGTCTCCCCTGTCTTATGGCTACACCTTC.

As to this clonotype: This clone may be a read error of a much larger clone one base away. This rearrangement joins TRBV4-2 to TRBJ2-7; 8 bases match TRBD2. CDR3 length: 16 residues. CDR1 LGHNA and CDR2 YNFKEQ come from the germline V gene. Trimming removed 1 base from V and 7 bases from J; junction bases left unmatched: 12. DNA for the CDR3: TGTGCCAGCAGCCAAGCAGGCGGGGGGCCTTACAATGAGCAGTACTTC. Translating gives CASSQAGGGPYNEQYF.

This chain uses TRBV2 with TRBJ2-1, with 11 bases lining up with TRBD2. The V segment lost 3 bases and the J segment 2 bases; nucleotides outside the gene matches: 3. CDR1 and CDR2 (germline): SNHLY, FYNNEI. The CDR3 consists of 16 residues. DNA of the CDR3: TGTGCCAGCAGTGAGCTAGCGGGAGGTCCCTACAATGAGCAGTTCTTC. Its translation: CASSELAGGPYNEQFF.

V gene TRBV9 combines with J gene TRBJ2-5; D possibly uses TRBD1 or TRBD2 (5 bases each). CDR1 and CDR2 (germline): SGDLS, YYNGEE. V was trimmed by 0 bases and J by 1 base, leaving 10 bases between them. There are 15 residues in the CDR3. The CDR3 sequence is CASSVAGGPQETQYF. In nucleotides, the CDR3 is TGTGCCAGCAGCGTAGCTGGGGGTCCCCAAGAGACCCAGTACTTC. Complete variable domain (other parts from reference TRBV9 and TRBJ2-5): DSGVTQTPKHLITATGQRVTLRCSPRSGDLSVYWYQQSLDQGLQFLIQYYNGEERAKGNILERFSAQQFPDLHSELNLSSLELGDSALYFCASSVAGGPQETQYFGPGTRLLVL.

J is TRBJ2-7 and V is TRBV28; tentatively, D is TRBD1 (6 bases). With 3 bases removed from V and 1 base from J, the gap between germline ends came to 13 bases. Per the germline V gene, CDR1 is MDHEN and CDR2 is SYDVKM. The CDR3 runs to 15 residues. The chain's CDR3 is CASSLIAQGSYEQYF. The CDR3 DNA follows: TGTGCCAGCAGTTTGATCGCACAGGGTTCCTACGAGCAGTACTTC.

In nucleotides, the CDR3 is TGTGCCAGCAGCTTAGGCAAGACTAGCGGGGGGGCGGATACGCAGTATTTT. Its translation is CASSLGKTSGGADTQYF. This rearrangement joins TRBV11-2 to TRBJ2-3, with 14 bases that match TRBD2. The trim removed 1 base at V and 6 bases at J, leaving 6 bases unmatched. Germline CDR1 is SGHAT and CDR2 is FQNNGV. The CDR3 spans 17 residues.

This clonotype was observed a few times. This chain uses TRBV7-2 with TRBJ2-1, with TRBD2 as a possible D gene (5 bases). The CDR3 spans 15 residues. CDR1 is SGHTA and CDR2 is FQGNSA in the germline V gene. V shed 5 bases and J shed 0 bases, with 11 bases lying between them. The CDR3 region has the DNA TGTGCCAGCAGCACAAAGCGGAGCTCCTACAATGAGCAGTTCTTC. As protein: CASSTKRSSYNEQFF.

This clonotype was observed a handful of times. The V call is TRBV3-1, the J call TRBJ2-7; TRBD2 matches 7 bases. TRBJ2-3 explains the end of the DNA better; the J call may be wrong. The CDR3 is 13 residues long. Germline CDR1 LGHDT, CDR2 YNNKEL (reference sequence). The CDR3 DNA reads TGTGCCAGCAGCCAACGCGCGGGGGAGACGCAGTATTTT. Translating gives CASSQRAGETQYF.

V and J are TRBV10-3 and TRBJ2-3, with unresolved D. V gave up 4 bases and J gave up 4 bases, with 9 bases separating them. The CDR3 length is 13 residues. The germline V gene encodes CDR1 ENHRY and CDR2 SYGVKD. CDR3 sequence: CAISAQGADTQYF. CDR3 coding DNA: TGTGCCATCAGTGCCCAAGGCGCAGATACGCAGTATTTT.

V usage is TRBV9 and J usage is TRBJ2-7; 11 positions match TRBD2. Germline V CDR1 and CDR2: SGDLS, YYNGEE. J was trimmed by 7 bases and V by 2 bases; bases with no gene match: 14. The CDR3 contains 17 residues. The CDR3 region has the DNA TGTGCCAGCAGCGTTTGGAGTGCGGGACTAGCGGACAATGAGCAGTACTTC. Translating it yields CASSVWSAGLADNEQYF.

This chain uses TRBV7-2 with TRBJ1-2; possibly TRBD1 for D (5 bases). Trimming cost V 5 bases and J 5 bases, with 12 bases left between them. CDR1 and CDR2 (germline): SGHTA, FQGNSA. The CDR3 extends over 13 amino acids. The DNA for the CDR3 is TGTACCAGCAGCCTGACAGAAAAGTATGGCTACACCTTC. This sequence encodes CTSSLTEKYGYTF.

This clonotype was seen more than once but under ten times. The rearrangement joins TRBV2 to TRBJ1-5; no firm D call. The CDR3 has 15 residues. V was trimmed by 2 bases and J by 3 bases, leaving 11 bases between them. Germline CDR1 is SNHLY and CDR2 is FYNNEI. The CDR3 DNA sequence: TGTGCCAGCAGTGAATCGACTACGCTCAATCAGCCCCAGCATTTT. Protein sequence: CASSESTTLNQPQHF.

A few counts support this clonotype. The V call is TRBV20-1, the J call TRBJ2-3; D remains unclear. Looked up from germline, CDR1 is DFQATT and CDR2 is SNEGSKA (reference sequence). Trimming removed 5 bases from V and 7 bases from J, with 16 bases in between. The CDR3 length is 13 residues. The CDR3 coding sequence is TGCAGTGCTCAACCCGGAGCCGCGCATACGCAGTATTTT. Its translation: CSAQPGAAHTQYF.

J is TRBJ2-5 and V is TRBV12-3 or TRBV12-4, with a possible D match to TRBD1 (6 bases). The CDR3 has 14 amino acids. The V end lost 6 bases, the J end lost 4 bases, and 15 bases lay between the germline ends. CDR3 coding DNA: TGTGCCAGCAGGGGGACACTGGGGCCAGAGACCCAGTACTTC. This codes for CASRGTLGPETQYF.

The chain has TRBV29-1 and TRBJ2-3; the D is unclear. Trimming removed 4 bases at V and 0 bases at J, with 20 bases between. This CDR3 contains 17 residues. Per the germline V gene, CDR1 is SQVTM and CDR2 is ANQGSEA. Here the CDR3 reads CSVAKQRGIWSTDTQYF. In nucleotides, the CDR3 is TGCAGCGTTGCGAAACAACGAGGAATCTGGAGCACAGATACGCAGTATTTT.

This chain uses TRBV7-2 with TRBJ2-1; D is possibly TRBD1 (6 bases). The germline V gene has CDR1 SGHTA and CDR2 FQGNSA. The V end lost 5 bases, the J end lost 4 bases, and 18 bases lay between the germline ends. The CDR3 runs 16 residues. The CDR3 loop reads CASSNRRDKLYNEQFF. The CDR3 bases are TGTGCCAGCAGCAACAGACGGGACAAACTATACAATGAGCAGTTCTTC.

The chain joins TRBV20-1 to TRBJ1-2, with D perhaps matching TRBD1 (5 bases). CDR1 is DFQATT and CDR2 is SNEGSKA in the germline V gene (reference sequence). The CDR3 spans 14 residues. V was shortened by 0 bases and J by 4 bases, with 12 bases between the two germline ends. This CDR3 is CSARELDISYGYTF. Written as DNA, the CDR3 is TGCAGTGCTAGAGAACTGGACATAAGCTATGGCTACACCTTC.

This chain uses TRBV3-1 with TRBJ2-5; 12 bases line up with TRBD2. The CDR3 spans 14 residues. V was clipped by 5 bases and J by 11 bases; unmatched bases: 9. The germline V gene has CDR1 LGHDT and CDR2 YNNKEL (reference sequence). The CDR3 region has the DNA TGTGCCAGCAGCGGACTAGCGGGGCATCAGGAGCAGTACTTC. Translated: CASSGLAGHQEQYF.

The chain carries TRBV5-1 and TRBJ2-7, with a tentative D call TRBD2 (5 bases). The CDR3 has 15 residues. Between the trimmed V and J ends, which lost 0 bases and 7 bases, there was a span of 17 bases. In germline, CDR1 is SGHRS, CDR2 YFSETQ. The chain's CDR3 is CASSLDSAAYNEQYF. DNA for the CDR3: TGCGCCAGCAGCTTGGATAGCGCGGCCTACAATGAGCAGTACTTC.

The table lists this clonotype with a few counts. The chain combines TRBV12-3 or TRBV12-4 with TRBJ2-7; D remains ambiguous. The CDR3 has 14 amino acids. V was clipped by 2 bases and J by 1 base, with 9 bases between them. Here the CDR3 DNA reads TGTGCCAGCAGTTTAATGGTCTCGTCCTACGAGCAGTACTTC. Its protein is CASSLMVSSYEQYF.

CDR3 sequence reads: CASSLGGLAGYNEQYF. The CDR3 region has the DNA TGTGCCAGCAGCTTAGGTGGACTAGCGGGTTACAATGAGCAGTACTTC. The rearrangement uses TRBV13 and TRBJ2-1, with 11 positions matching TRBD2. TRBJ2-7 explains the end of the DNA better; the J call may be wrong. Germline V lookup: CDR1 PRHDT, CDR2 FYEKMQ (reference sequence). The length of the CDR3 is 16 residues.